This T cell receptor (beta chain) was observed in a study of regulatory T cells in long-lasting Graves disease. V lost 11 bases, J lost 4 bases, and 12 bases lay in between. Germline loops: CDR1 ENHRY, CDR2 SYGVKD. This CDR3 has 12 amino acids. CDR3-region Arm-PCR and iRepertoire HTBI primers produced the TCR beta libraries. TCRdb ran MiXCR on the multiplex PCR reads and lists one entry per CDR3 protein. The sample lists over 500,000 distinct CDR3 sequences, 16% occurring once. The time point here: newly diagnosed GD, antithyroid drugs for less than 3 months. PBMC-derived RNA was used for the TCR library. Overall study results and limits: Persistent-disease Graves' patients showed less TCR diversity than new cases. Persistent disease was characterized by preferential usage of TRBV28, TRBJ1-2 and TRBJ2-5.

In the case of this clonotype: Antigen specificity is unknown.

This sample was also put to use in a study of T cells in Graves' hyperthyroidism and ophthalmopathy. That study reports: The primer set for the first-round RT-PCR of the TCR CDR3 was HTBI.

The sample here was peripheral blood mononuclear cells (PBMCs), taken at new diagnosis, from a patient treated with antithyroid drugs. This sequence was found in a woman aged 25 to 39 with Graves disease. This sequence joins TRBV10-3 and TRBJ2-1; no clear D gene. The CDR3 nucleotides read TGTGCCTTGCTACAGCTTTACAATGAGCAGTTCTTC. Its protein product is CALLQLYNEQFF.